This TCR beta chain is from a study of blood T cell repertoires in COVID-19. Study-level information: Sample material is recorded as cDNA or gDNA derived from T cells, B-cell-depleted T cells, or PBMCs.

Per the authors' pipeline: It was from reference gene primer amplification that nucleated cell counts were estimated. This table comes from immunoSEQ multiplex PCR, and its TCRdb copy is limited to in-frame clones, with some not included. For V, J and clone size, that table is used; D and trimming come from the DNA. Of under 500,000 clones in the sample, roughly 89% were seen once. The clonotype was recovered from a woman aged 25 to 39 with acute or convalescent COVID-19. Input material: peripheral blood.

CDR3 nucleotides: TGTGCCAGCAGCTTTCTAAACAGCCAAGAGACCCAGTACTTC. Protein product: CASSFLNSQETQYF. The chain is built from TRBV7-9 and TRBJ2-5; D is unclear. Trimming cost V 3 bases and J 1 base, with 9 bases left between them. Germline-derived CDR1 and CDR2 are SEHNR and FQNEAQ (reference sequence). This CDR3 has 14 residues.